This is a list of T cell receptor beta chains from one sample in a study of blood T cell repertoires in COVID-19. Measured with immunoSEQ multiplex PCR; TCRdb has only the in-frame clones, and not every one. Of some 150,000 clones in the sample, about 83% were seen once. The specimen was peripheral blood. The receptors here all came from a man younger than 30 with active or convalescent COVID-19. CDR3s include the opening cysteine and the closing phenylalanine or tryptophan. The order of the fields is V gene, J gene, clone size, D gene, CDR3 protein, CDR3 DNA. A D gene is named only where the DNA matches it firmly. A clone size is listed for some rows: how often the clone was seen (once, few, many), or a class if it is expanded.

v_gene: TRBV9
j_gene: TRBJ2-1
abundance: -
d_gene: -
CDR3aa: CASSVEGISYNEQFF
CDR3nt: TGTGCCAGCAGCGTAGAGGGGATCTCCTACAATGAGCAGTTCTTC

v_gene: TRBV18
j_gene: TRBJ1-1
abundance: -
d_gene: -
CDR3aa: CASSPIPPGTEAFF
CDR3nt: TGTGCCAGCTCACCAATCCCCCCGGGCACTGAAGCTTTCTTT

v_gene: TRBV7-8
j_gene: TRBJ2-7
abundance: -
d_gene: TRBD1
CDR3aa: CASSLSQGISYEQYF
CDR3nt: TGTGCCAGCAGCTTATCACAGGGGATTTCCTACGAGCAGTACTTC

v_gene: TRBV5-5
j_gene: TRBJ2-3
abundance: few
d_gene: TRBD2
CDR3aa: CASSLARTSGTDTQYF
CDR3nt: TGTGCCAGCAGCTTGGCCCGGACTAGCGGCACAGATACGCAGTATTTT

v_gene: TRBV3-1/TRBV3-2
j_gene: TRBJ1-2
abundance: -
d_gene: TRBD1
CDR3aa: CASSQKGDRSGYTF
CDR3nt: TGTGCCAGCAGCCAAAAAGGGGACAGATCCGGCTACACCTTC

v_gene: TRBV6-5
j_gene: TRBJ1-1
abundance: -
d_gene: -
CDR3aa: CASSLQGGTEAFF
CDR3nt: TGTGCCAGCAGTTTGCAGGGAGGCACTGAAGCTTTCTTT

v_gene: TRBV12-3/TRBV12-4
j_gene: TRBJ1-2
abundance: -
d_gene: -
CDR3aa: CASSATGAGYTF
CDR3nt: TGTGCCAGCAGTGCGACAGGAGCGGGCTACACCTTC

v_gene: TRBV28
j_gene: TRBJ1-3
abundance: -
d_gene: -
CDR3aa: CASMAVLRATSGNTIYF
CDR3nt: TGTGCCAGCATGGCCGTCCTCAGGGCTACCTCTGGAAACACCATATATTTT

v_gene: TRBV2
j_gene: TRBJ1-1
abundance: -
d_gene: TRBD1
CDR3aa: CASRPARDSNTEAFF
CDR3nt: TGTGCCAGCAGACCCGCTAGGGACAGTAACACTGAAGCTTTCTTT

v_gene: TRBV19
j_gene: TRBJ1-1
abundance: -
d_gene: -
CDR3aa: CASSIAGVTEAFF
CDR3nt: TGTGCCAGTAGTATAGCGGGGGTTACTGAAGCTTTCTTT

v_gene: TRBV10-2
j_gene: TRBJ2-3
abundance: -
d_gene: -
CDR3aa: CASVGASAGGENTQYF
CDR3nt: TGCGCCAGCGTGGGGGCATCGGCAGGAGGAGAAAATACGCAGTATTTT

v_gene: TRBV5-5
j_gene: TRBJ2-7
abundance: -
d_gene: -
CDR3aa: CASSSVGSATYEQYF
CDR3nt: TGTGCCAGCAGCTCGGTGGGTAGCGCCACCTACGAGCAGTACTTC

v_gene: TRBV7-3
j_gene: TRBJ2-5
abundance: -
d_gene: -
CDR3aa: CASSFGREETQYF
CDR3nt: TGTGCCAGCAGCTTTGGCAGGGAAGAGACCCAGTACTTC

v_gene: TRBV30
j_gene: TRBJ2-6
abundance: once
d_gene: -
CDR3aa: CAWQASGANVLTF
CDR3nt: TGTGCCTGGCAGGCCTCTGGGGCCAACGTCCTGACTTTC

v_gene: TRBV11-3
j_gene: TRBJ1-2
abundance: few
d_gene: -
CDR3aa: CASSFGVTNPNYGYTF
CDR3nt: TGTGCCAGCAGCTTCGGAGTGACCAACCCTAACTATGGCTACACCTTC

v_gene: TRBV3-1/TRBV3-2
j_gene: TRBJ1-1
abundance: -
d_gene: -
CDR3aa: CASSQGGLNTEAFF
CDR3nt: TGTGCCAGCAGCCAGGGAGGGTTGAACACTGAAGCTTTCTTT

v_gene: TRBV18
j_gene: TRBJ1-1
abundance: -
d_gene: TRBD1
CDR3aa: CASSSPGGVNTEAFF
CDR3nt: TGTGCCAGCTCATCTCCAGGGGGTGTGAACACTGAAGCTTTCTTT

v_gene: TRBV28
j_gene: TRBJ1-5
abundance: -
d_gene: -
CDR3aa: CASSLWAPYSNQPQHF
CDR3nt: TGTGCCAGCAGTTTATGGGCTCCTTATAGCAATCAGCCCCAGCATTTT

v_gene: TRBV6-5
j_gene: TRBJ1-2
abundance: -
d_gene: -
CDR3aa: CAALGEGYGYTF
CDR3nt: TGTGCCGCCTTGGGGGAGGGCTATGGCTACACCTTC

v_gene: TRBV11-2
j_gene: TRBJ1-2
abundance: -
d_gene: -
CDR3aa: CASSAFVGANGYTF
CDR3nt: TGTGCCAGCAGCGCCTTCGTGGGGGCCAATGGCTACACCTTC

v_gene: TRBV4-1
j_gene: TRBJ1-2
abundance: -
d_gene: TRBD1
CDR3aa: CASSQADRGEVGGYTF
CDR3nt: TGCGCCAGCAGCCAAGCCGACAGGGGTGAAGTGGGGGGCTACACCTTC